The present T cell receptor (beta chain) was sequenced within a study of blood T cells in healthy people across ages. On this clonotype itself: Its specificity is not known.

Study-wide points: Diversity figures based on one million T cells were deemed too low.

Combining a sample-barcoded 5' primer with a J-beta primer mix, a second PCR ran for roughly 6 to 12 cycles. A single record per CDR3 protein comes from TCRdb applying MiXCR to the 5' RACE reads. The table shows over a million distinct CDR3 sequences, with 40% to 50% occurring only once. For every donor, a draw yielded about 10 milliliters of peripheral blood. The CDR3 is made up of 16 amino acids. Trimming removed 6 bases at V and 8 bases at J, with 24 bases between. From germline, CDR1 is SGHRS and CDR2 YFSETQ. Sequenced input: blood. This TCR came from a woman aged 18-29 years in good health. The gene calls are TRBV5-1 and TRBJ2-1, with a weak D call TRBD2 (6 bases). The CDR3 sequence is CASKLLGGGFEDEQFF. CDR3 sequence (DNA): TGCGCCAGCAAATTACTCGGGGGTGGATTCGAGGATGAGCAGTTCTTC.